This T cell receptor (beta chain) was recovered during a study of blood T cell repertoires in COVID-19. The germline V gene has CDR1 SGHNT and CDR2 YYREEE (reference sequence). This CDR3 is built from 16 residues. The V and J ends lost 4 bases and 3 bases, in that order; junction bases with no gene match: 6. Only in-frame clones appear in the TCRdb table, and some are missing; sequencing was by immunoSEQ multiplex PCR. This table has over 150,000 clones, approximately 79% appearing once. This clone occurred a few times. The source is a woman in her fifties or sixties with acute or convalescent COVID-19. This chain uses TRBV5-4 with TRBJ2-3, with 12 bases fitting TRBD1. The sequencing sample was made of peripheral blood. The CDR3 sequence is CASSGGQGARTDTQYF. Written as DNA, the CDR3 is TGTGCCAGCAGCGGGGGACAGGGGGCGAGGACAGATACGCAGTATTTT. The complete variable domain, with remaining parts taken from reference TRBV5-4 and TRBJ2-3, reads ETGVTQSPTHLIKTRGQQVTLRCSSQSGHNTVSWYQQALGQGPQFIFQYYREEENGRGNFPPRFSGLQFPNYSSELNVNALELDDSALYLCASSGGQGARTDTQYFGPGTRLTVL.